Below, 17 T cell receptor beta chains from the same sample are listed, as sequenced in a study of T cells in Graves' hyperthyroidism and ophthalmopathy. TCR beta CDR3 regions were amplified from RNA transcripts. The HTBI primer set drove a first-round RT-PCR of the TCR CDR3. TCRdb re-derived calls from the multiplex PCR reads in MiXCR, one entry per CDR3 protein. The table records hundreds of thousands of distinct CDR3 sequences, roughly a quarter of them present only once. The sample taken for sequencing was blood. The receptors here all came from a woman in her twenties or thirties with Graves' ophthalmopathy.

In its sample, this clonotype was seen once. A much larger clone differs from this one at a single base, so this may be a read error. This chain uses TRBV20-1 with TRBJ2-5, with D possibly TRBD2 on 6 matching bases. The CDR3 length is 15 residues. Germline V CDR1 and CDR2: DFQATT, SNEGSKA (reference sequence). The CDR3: CSARDIWQPGETRYF. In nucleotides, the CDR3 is TGCAGTGCTAGAGATATTTGGCAGCCGGGGGAGACCCGGTACTTC.

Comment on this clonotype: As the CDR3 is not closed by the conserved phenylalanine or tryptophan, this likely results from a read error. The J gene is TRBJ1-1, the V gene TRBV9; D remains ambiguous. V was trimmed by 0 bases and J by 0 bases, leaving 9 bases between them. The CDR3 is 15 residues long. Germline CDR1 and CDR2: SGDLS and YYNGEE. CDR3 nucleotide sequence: TGTGCCAGCAGCGTAGAGCCAGTTATGAACACTGAAGCTTTCTCT. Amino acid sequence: CASSVEPVMNTEAFS.

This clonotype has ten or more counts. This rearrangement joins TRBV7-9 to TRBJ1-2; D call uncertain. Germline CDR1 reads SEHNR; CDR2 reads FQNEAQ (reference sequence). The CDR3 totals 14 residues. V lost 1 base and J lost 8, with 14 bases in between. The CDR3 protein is CASSLGYGGGGYTF. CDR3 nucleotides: TGTGCCAGCAGCTTAGGGTACGGTGGAGGAGGCTACACCTTC.

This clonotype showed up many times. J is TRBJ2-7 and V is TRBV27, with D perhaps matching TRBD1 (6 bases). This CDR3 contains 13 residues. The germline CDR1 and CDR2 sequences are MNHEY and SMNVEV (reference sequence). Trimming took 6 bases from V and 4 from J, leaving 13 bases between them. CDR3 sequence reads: CASSVGGHYEQYF. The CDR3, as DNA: TGTGCCAGCAGCGTTGGGGGCCATTACGAGCAGTACTTC.

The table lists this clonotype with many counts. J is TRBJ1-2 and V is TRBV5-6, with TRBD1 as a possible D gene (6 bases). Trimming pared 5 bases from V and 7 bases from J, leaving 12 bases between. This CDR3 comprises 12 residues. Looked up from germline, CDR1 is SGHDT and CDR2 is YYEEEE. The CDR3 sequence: CASRGGGLGYTF. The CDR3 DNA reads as TGTGCCAGCAGAGGAGGGGGACTTGGCTACACCTTC. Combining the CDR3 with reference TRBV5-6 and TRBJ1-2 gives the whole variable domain DAGVTQSPTHLIKTRGQQVTLRCSPKSGHDTVSWYQQALGQGPQFIFQYYEEEERQRGNFPDRFSGHQFPNYSSELNVNALLLGDSALYLCASRGGGLGYTFGSGTRLTVV.

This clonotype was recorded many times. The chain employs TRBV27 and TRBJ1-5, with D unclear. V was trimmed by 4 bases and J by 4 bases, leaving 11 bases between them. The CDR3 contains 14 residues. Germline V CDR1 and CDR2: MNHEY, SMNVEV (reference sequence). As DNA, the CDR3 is TGTGCCAGCAGTTCCGGGGTAGGAAATCAGCCCCAGCATTTT. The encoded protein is CASSSGVGNQPQHF.

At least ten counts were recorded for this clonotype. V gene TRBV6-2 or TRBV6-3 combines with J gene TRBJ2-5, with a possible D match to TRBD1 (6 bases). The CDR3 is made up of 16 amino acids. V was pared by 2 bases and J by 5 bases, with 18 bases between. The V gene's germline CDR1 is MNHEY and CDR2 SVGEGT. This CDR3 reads CASSYTLIQGGETQYF. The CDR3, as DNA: TGTGCCAGCAGTTACACCCTAATACAGGGTGGCGAGACCCAGTACTTC.

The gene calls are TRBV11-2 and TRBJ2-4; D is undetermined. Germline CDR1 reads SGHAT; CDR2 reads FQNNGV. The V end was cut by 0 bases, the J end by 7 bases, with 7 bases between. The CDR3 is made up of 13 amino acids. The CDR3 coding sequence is TGTGCCAGCAGCTTAGATTTAGTCAACATTCAGTACTTC. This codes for CASSLDLVNIQYF.

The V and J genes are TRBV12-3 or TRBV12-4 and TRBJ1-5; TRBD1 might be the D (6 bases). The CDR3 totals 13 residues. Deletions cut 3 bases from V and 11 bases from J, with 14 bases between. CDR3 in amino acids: CASSFGQQETQHF. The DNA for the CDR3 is TGTGCCAGCAGTTTTGGACAGCAAGAGACCCAGCATTTT.

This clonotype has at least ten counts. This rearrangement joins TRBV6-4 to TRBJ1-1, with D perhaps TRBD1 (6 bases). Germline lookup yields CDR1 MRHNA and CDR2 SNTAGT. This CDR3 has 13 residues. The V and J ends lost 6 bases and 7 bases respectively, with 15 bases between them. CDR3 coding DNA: TGTGCCAGCAGAACAGGGAGTTTGGGTGAAGCTTTCTTT. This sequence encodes CASRTGSLGEAFF.

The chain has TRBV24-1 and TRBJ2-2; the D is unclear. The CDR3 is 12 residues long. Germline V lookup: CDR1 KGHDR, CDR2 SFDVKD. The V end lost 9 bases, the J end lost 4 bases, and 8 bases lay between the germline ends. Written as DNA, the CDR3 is TGTGCCACCGAACGGCTCACCGGGGAGCTGTTTTTT. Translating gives CATERLTGELFF.

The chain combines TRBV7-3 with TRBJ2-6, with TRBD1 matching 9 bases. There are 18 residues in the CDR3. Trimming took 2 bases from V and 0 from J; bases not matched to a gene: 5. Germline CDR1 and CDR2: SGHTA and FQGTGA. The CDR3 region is CASSLSGQGHSGANVLTF. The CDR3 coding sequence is TGTGCCAGCAGCTTATCGGGACAGGGACACTCTGGGGCCAACGTCCTGACTTTC.

The CDR3, as DNA: TGTGCCAGCAGCTTAGGAACAGGGCTTAGCAATCAGCCCCAGCATTTT. As protein: CASSLGTGLSNQPQHF. This chain uses TRBV5-6 with TRBJ1-5, with D tentatively TRBD1 (6 bases). This CDR3 spans 16 amino acids. Trimming removed 2 bases at V and 0 bases at J, with 12 bases between. Germline V CDR1 and CDR2: SGHDT, YYEEEE.

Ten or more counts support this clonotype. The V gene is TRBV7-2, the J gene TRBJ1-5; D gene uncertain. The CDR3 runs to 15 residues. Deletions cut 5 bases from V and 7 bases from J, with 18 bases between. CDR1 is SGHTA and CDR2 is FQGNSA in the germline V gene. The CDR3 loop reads CASSPISGNEQPQHF. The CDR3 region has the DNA TGTGCCAGCAGCCCGATATCGGGGAATGAGCAGCCCCAGCATTTT.

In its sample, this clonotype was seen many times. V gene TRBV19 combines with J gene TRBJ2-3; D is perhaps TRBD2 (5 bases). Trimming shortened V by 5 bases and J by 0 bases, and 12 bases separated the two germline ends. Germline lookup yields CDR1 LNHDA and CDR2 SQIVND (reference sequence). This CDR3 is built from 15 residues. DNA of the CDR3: TGTGCCAGTAGTCTAGCCACTGGGAGCACAGATACGCAGTATTTT. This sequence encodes CASSLATGSTDTQYF.

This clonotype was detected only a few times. CDR3 in DNA: TGTGCCAGCTCACGCGGACAGGAAGCCTACGAGCAGTACTTC. Translating gives CASSRGQEAYEQYF. This rearrangement joins TRBV18 to TRBJ2-7; 7 bases align to TRBD1. The germline CDR1 and CDR2 sequences are KGHSH and LQKENI. This CDR3 is 14 amino acids long. Germline trimming cut 4 bases from V and 2 bases from J; bases unmatched to any gene: 5. Looking up the rest from reference TRBV18 and TRBJ2-7 gives the full variable domain: NAGVMQNPRHLVRRRGQEARLRCSPMKGHSHVYWYRQLPEEGLKFMVYLQKENIIDESGMPKERFSAEFPKEGPSILRIQQVVRGDSAAYFCASSRGQEAYEQYFGPGTRLTVT.

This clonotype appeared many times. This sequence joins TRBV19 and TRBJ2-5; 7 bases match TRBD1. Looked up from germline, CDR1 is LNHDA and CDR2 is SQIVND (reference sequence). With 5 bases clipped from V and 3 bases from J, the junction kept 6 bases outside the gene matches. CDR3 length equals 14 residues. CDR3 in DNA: TGTGCCAGTAGTCCAACGGACAGGAAAGAGACCCAGTACTTC. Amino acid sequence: CASSPTDRKETQYF.